Below, 21 T cell receptor beta chains from the same sample are listed, as sequenced in a study of blood T cell repertoires in COVID-19. Measured with immunoSEQ multiplex PCR; TCRdb has only the in-frame clones, and not every one. There are 450,000 to 500,000 clones in the sample; roughly 88% occur only once, and 3% to 4% lies in the top ten. The sequencing sample was made of peripheral blood. The origin of the receptors is a human donor in a cohort sampled during active COVID-19.

This chain links TRBV2 with TRBJ2-1; 9 positions match TRBD2. V lost 7 bases to trimming and J lost 10 bases; unmatched junction nucleotides: 14. The CDR3 covers 15 residues. Germline values: CDR1 SNHLY, CDR2 FYNNEI. The CDR3 DNA reads as TGTGCCAGCAACCCGGGACTAGCAGGTTTGAGGGAGCAGTTCTTC. Encoded protein: CASNPGLAGLREQFF.

CDR3 in DNA: TGTGCCAGCAGGCTGTCCAGTCAAGCGGGAGAGACCCAGTACTTC. It encodes CASRLSSQAGETQYF. The V gene is TRBV5-5, the J gene TRBJ2-5, with D perhaps matching TRBD2 (6 bases). The CDR3 consists of 15 residues. The germline CDR1 and CDR2 sequences are SGHKS and YYEKEE (reference sequence). Deletions cut 5 bases from V and 4 bases from J, with 18 bases between.

The gene calls are TRBV7-2 and TRBJ2-1; 7 bases map to TRBD1. Germline CDR1 is SGHTA and CDR2 is FQGNSA. This CDR3 contains 14 residues. V gave up 5 bases and J gave up 3 bases; unmatched junction bases: 4. The CDR3 DNA follows: TGTGCCAGCAGCCCCGGACAGGTCTACAATGAGCAGTTCTTC. Its protein product is CASSPGQVYNEQFF.

This clone has a single count. V and J are TRBV28 and TRBJ2-7, with 11 bases fitting TRBD1. With 2 bases clipped from V and 5 bases from J, the junction kept 5 bases outside the gene matches. The CDR3 contains 15 residues. Germline assignment: CDR1 MDHEN and CDR2 SYDVKM. The CDR3 bases are TGTGCCAGCAGTTTACCCGGACAGGGGGCGGACGAGCAGTACTTC. Translated: CASSLPGQGADEQYF.

The rearrangement joins TRBV15 to TRBJ2-3; 12 nucleotides align to TRBD2. From germline, CDR1 is LNHNV and CDR2 YYDKDF (reference sequence). Trimming removed 5 bases from V and 3 bases from J; junction bases left unmatched: 12. This CDR3 comprises 18 residues. CDR3 nucleotide sequence: TGTGCCACCAGCCCCAAGTGGCTAGCGGGAGGGCCAACAGATACGCAGTATTTT. Translating gives CATSPKWLAGGPTDTQYF.

The chain has TRBV15 and TRBJ2-7, with a weak D call TRBD2 (6 bases). The CDR3 consists of 18 residues. Trimming took 0 bases from V and 3 from J, leaving 21 bases between them. CDR1 is LNHNV, CDR2 YYDKDF, per germline (reference sequence). CDR3 residues: CATSRDGGRTGDIYEQYF. The CDR3 DNA reads as TGTGCCACCAGCAGAGATGGGGGTCGAACGGGAGATATCTACGAGCAGTACTTC.

This chain links TRBV19 with TRBJ1-4; D is possibly TRBD1 (5 bases). The CDR3 is made up of 16 amino acids. V lost 7 bases and J lost 5, with 20 bases in between. Germline values: CDR1 LNHDA, CDR2 SQIVND (reference sequence). The CDR3 loop reads CASNPTWRDGNEKLFF. CDR3 bases: TGTGCCAGTAACCCCACCTGGCGGGACGGGAATGAAAAACTGTTTTTT.

CDR3 residues: CASSERAASTDTQYF. CDR3 DNA sequence: TGTGCCAGCAGTGAGCGGGCGGCCAGCACAGATACGCAGTATTTT. This chain links TRBV6-4 with TRBJ2-3; the D gene is possibly TRBD2 (5 bases). Germline CDR1 is MRHNA and CDR2 is SNTAGT. Trimming took off 3 bases at V and 0 bases at J, with 10 bases between the two ends. The CDR3 is made up of 15 amino acids.

The sample holds a few counts of this clone. The J gene is TRBJ1-2, the V gene TRBV4-1; D remains ambiguous. In germline, CDR1 is MGHRA, CDR2 YSYEKL. The V end was cut by 3 bases, the J end by 4 bases, with 9 bases between. This CDR3 region has 13 residues. The chain's CDR3 is CASSQGGVYGYTF. CDR3 nucleotides: TGCGCCAGCAGCCAGGGTGGAGTCTATGGCTACACCTTC.

V usage is TRBV12-3 or TRBV12-4 and J usage is TRBJ1-3; D not resolved. V was shortened by 7 bases and J by 3 bases, with 7 bases between the two germline ends. The length of the CDR3 is 12 residues. The CDR3 spells CASILSGNTIYF. The CDR3 DNA is TGTGCCAGCATCCTAAGTGGAAACACCATATATTTT.

This chain links TRBV27 with TRBJ2-7; D is undetermined. CDR3 length equals 12 residues. In germline, CDR1 is MNHEY, CDR2 SMNVEV (reference sequence). Trimming removed 5 bases from V and 6 bases from J, with 11 bases in between. The CDR3 coding sequence is TGTGCCAGCAGTCCCCCGACGGGCGAGCAGTACTTC. Translating it yields CASSPPTGEQYF.

This chain links TRBV7-3 with TRBJ2-3; 10 bases are a match to TRBD2. The CDR3 covers 15 residues. Germline values: CDR1 SGHTA, CDR2 FQGTGA. V lost 3 bases, J lost 2 bases, and 2 bases stayed unmatched. Here the CDR3 DNA reads TGTGCCAGCAGCTTGACTAGCGGGTTCACAGATACGCAGTATTTT. Translated: CASSLTSGFTDTQYF.

V gene TRBV5-8 combines with J gene TRBJ2-7, with D perhaps TRBD1 (5 bases). The CDR3 spans 13 residues. Germline-derived CDR1 and CDR2 are SGHTS and YDEGEE. Deletions cut 5 bases from V and 5 bases from J, with 14 bases between. CDR3 amino acids: CASSPRRGHEQYF. The CDR3 nucleotides read TGTGCCAGCAGTCCCCGAAGGGGCCACGAGCAGTACTTC.

V and J are TRBV4-2 and TRBJ2-3, with 7 bases aligning to TRBD2. J gave up 0 bases and V 1 base, and 4 bases lay outside the gene matches. The germline gives CDR1 LGHNA, CDR2 YNFKEQ. This CDR3 has 16 amino acids. CDR3 sequence reads: CASSQVRSGSTDTQYF. DNA of the CDR3: TGTGCCAGCAGCCAAGTGCGTAGCGGGAGCACAGATACGCAGTATTTT.

This clone is a singleton in its sample. This chain links TRBV18 with TRBJ1-1; no clear D. V was trimmed by 2 bases and J by 1 base, leaving 11 bases between them. CDR1 is KGHSH and CDR2 is LQKENI in the germline V gene. The CDR3 is made up of 15 amino acids. The CDR3 DNA sequence: TGTGCCAGCTCACCAACCAATCAGGAGAACACTGAAGCTTTCTTT. This encodes CASSPTNQENTEAFF.

V gene TRBV5-5 combines with J gene TRBJ2-7; TRBD1 matches at 7 bases. V lost 0 bases and J lost 0; bases outside the gene matches: 3. The CDR3 loop spans 15 amino acids. CDR1 and CDR2 (germline): SGHKS, YYEKEE (reference sequence). CDR3 in DNA: TGTGCCAGCAGCTTGGGACAGGGTATCTCCTACGAGCAGTACTTC. It codes for CASSLGQGISYEQYF.

This clone was observed a few times. CDR3 nucleotides: TGCAGCGTTGAAGGGACTAGCGGGGACATAAGCACAGATACGCAGTATTTT. Amino acid sequence: CSVEGTSGDISTDTQYF. The V call is TRBV29-1, the J call TRBJ2-3; 12 bases line up with TRBD2. The germline gives CDR1 SQVTM, CDR2 ANQGSEA. The CDR3 sequence is 17 residues long. After removal of 1 base from V and 0 bases from J, the junction contained 5 bases not matched to a gene.

This clone was picked up one time. DNA of the CDR3: TGTGCCAGCAGTTCGGACAGGGATTCTGGAAACACCATATATTTT. Translation gives CASSSDRDSGNTIYF. V and J are TRBV5-5 and TRBJ1-3; 8 bases line up with TRBD1. The J segment lost 1 base and the V segment lost 5 bases, leaving 5 bases of the junction unmatched. The CDR3 runs to 15 residues. CDR1 SGHKS and CDR2 YYEKEE come from the germline V gene (reference sequence).

The rearrangement uses TRBV5-1 and TRBJ2-5; 7 bases line up with TRBD2. V trimming: 4 bases; J trimming: 4 bases; junction bases outside the gene matches: 7. The CDR3 is 14 residues long. Germline assignment: CDR1 SGHRS and CDR2 YFSETQ. The CDR3 DNA is TGCGCCAGCAGCCCGGCGGGGGTGGCAGAGACCCAGTACTTC. Translated: CASSPAGVAETQYF.

The V call is TRBV19, the J call TRBJ1-5; D may be TRBD1 (6 bases). There are 14 residues in the CDR3. Per germline, CDR1 LNHDA and CDR2 SQIVND (reference sequence). Trimming cost V 9 bases and J 0 bases, with 12 bases left between them. CDR3 sequence (DNA): TGTGCCAGCCACGACAGGTTTAGCAATCAGCCCCAGCATTTT. Amino acid sequence: CASHDRFSNQPQHF.

With respect to this clone: The sample has other DNA sequences that encode this CDR3 too. This chain uses TRBV3-1 (or the pseudogene TRBV3-2) with TRBJ1-2; D not certain. This CDR3 spans 13 amino acids. Germline V gene data show CDR1 as LGHDT and CDR2 as YNNKEL (reference sequence). V lost 4 bases and J 2 bases, leaving 8 bases between the germline ends. CDR3 sequence (DNA): TGTGCCAGCAGCCGCGGCAGAAACTATGGCTACACCTTC. It translates to CASSRGRNYGYTF.